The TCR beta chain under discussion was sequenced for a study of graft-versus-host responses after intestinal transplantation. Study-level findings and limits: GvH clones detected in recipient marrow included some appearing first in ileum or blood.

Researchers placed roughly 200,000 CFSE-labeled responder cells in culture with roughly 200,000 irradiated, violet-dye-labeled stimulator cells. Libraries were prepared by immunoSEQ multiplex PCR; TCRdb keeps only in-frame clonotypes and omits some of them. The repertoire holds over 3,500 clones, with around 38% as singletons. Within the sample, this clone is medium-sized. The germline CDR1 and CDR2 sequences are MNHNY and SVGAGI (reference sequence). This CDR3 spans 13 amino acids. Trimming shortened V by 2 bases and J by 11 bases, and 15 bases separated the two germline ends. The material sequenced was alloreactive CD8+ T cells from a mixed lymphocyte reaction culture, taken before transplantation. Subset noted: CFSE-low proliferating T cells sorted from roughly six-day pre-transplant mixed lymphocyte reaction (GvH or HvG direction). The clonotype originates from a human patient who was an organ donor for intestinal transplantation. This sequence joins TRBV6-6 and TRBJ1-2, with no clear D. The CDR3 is CASSYGELLGYTF. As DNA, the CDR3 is TGTGCCAGCAGTTACGGGGAGCTCCTTGGGTACACCTTC.